The 8 T cell receptor beta chains given below trace back to one sample, sequenced in a study of vaccination and CD4 T cells after COVID-19. Sequencing of cultured CD4+ T cell DNA used the Oncomine TCR Beta short-read assay. TCRdb itself ran the PCR reads through MiXCR, one entry per CDR3 protein. The sample holds some 18,000 distinct CDR3 sequences; roughly 55% are singletons and the top ten take around 9.7%. Their antigen targets remain unknown. Treatment denoted: roughly 10-day PBMC culture with coronavirus spike peptide pools or control peptides (ViraFEST assay). Sequences were derived from CD4+ T cells from blood, cultured in vitro, sampled after SARS-CoV-2 vaccination. Source of these receptors: a human donor who had recovered from COVID-19.

The gene calls are TRBV3-1 and TRBJ1-2; D ambiguous. V lost 0 bases, J lost 4 bases, and 12 bases lay in between. Looked up from germline, CDR1 is LGHDT and CDR2 is YNNKEL (reference sequence). The CDR3 extends over 15 amino acids. The CDR3: CASSQDPTDTYGYTF. DNA of the CDR3: TGTGCCAGCAGCCAAGACCCGACGGATACCTATGGCTACACCTTC.

The gene calls are TRBV28 and TRBJ1-6; a possible D gene is TRBD1 (6 bases). The CDR3 runs 16 residues. The V end was cut by 5 bases, the J end by 0 bases, with 11 bases between. Germline loops: CDR1 MDHEN, CDR2 SYDVKM. This chain's CDR3 is CASSTGTSSYNSPLHF. CDR3 bases: TGTGCCAGCAGTACAGGGACGAGCTCCTATAATTCACCCCTCCACTTT.

The chain couples TRBV11-2 to TRBJ1-1, with D possibly being TRBD1 (6 bases). The germline CDR1 and CDR2 sequences are SGHAT and FQNNGV. The V and J ends lost 2 bases and 5 bases respectively, with 12 bases between them. The CDR3 extends over 14 amino acids. In DNA form, the CDR3 reads TGTGCCAGCAGCTTAAACAGGGCCGGGACTGAAGCTTTCTTT. Translation gives CASSLNRAGTEAFF. The full variable domain, its missing parts supplied by reference TRBV11-2 and TRBJ1-1, is EAGVAQSPRYKIIEKRQSVAFWCNPISGHATLYWYQQILGQGPKLLIQFQNNGVVDDSQLPKDRFSAERLKGVDSTLKIQPAKLEDSAVYLCASSLNRAGTEAFFGQGTRLTVV.

The genes are TRBV12-3 or TRBV12-4 and TRBJ2-1; the match to TRBD1 covers 11 bases. This CDR3 is built from 15 residues. V shed 5 bases and J 0 bases; nucleotides not matched to a gene: 0. CDR3 in DNA: TGTGCCAGCAGTGGACAGGGGGCCTCCTACAATGAGCAGTTCTTC. Translating gives CASSGQGASYNEQFF.

The chain is built from TRBV7-2 and TRBJ1-6, with a possible D match to TRBD1 (5 bases). This CDR3 has 15 residues. V gave up 5 bases and J gave up 7 bases, with 15 bases separating them. CDR1 is SGHTA and CDR2 is FQGNSA in the germline V gene. CDR3 DNA: TGTGCCAGCAGCCCCTCTGGGGGGACGAATTCACCCCTCCACTTT. It encodes CASSPSGGTNSPLHF.

The chain carries TRBV7-2 and TRBJ1-6, with 8 bases matching TRBD1. The CDR3 sequence is 14 residues long. V shed 1 base, J shed 10 bases, and the junction held 3 bases outside the gene matches. CDR1 is SGHTA, CDR2 FQGNSA, per germline. The chain's CDR3 is CASSLGDRSSPLHF. CDR3 DNA: TGTGCCAGCAGCTTAGGGGACAGGAGCTCACCCCTCCACTTT. The complete variable domain, with remaining parts taken from reference TRBV7-2 and TRBJ1-6, reads GAGVSQSPSNKVTEKGKDVELRCDPISGHTALYWYRQSLGQGLEFLIYFQGNSAPDKSGLPSDRFSAERTGGSVSTLTIQRTQQEDSAVYLCASSLGDRSSPLHFGNGTRLTVT.

The chain uses TRBV6-2 or TRBV6-3 and TRBJ2-7; 7 nucleotides agree with TRBD2. The V gene's germline CDR1 is MNHEY and CDR2 SVGEGT. Trimming removed 8 bases from V and 2 bases from J; junction bases left unmatched: 3. This CDR3 is 12 amino acids long. The CDR3 here is CASGGGPYEQYF. The CDR3 DNA sequence: TGTGCCAGCGGGGGGGGACCCTACGAGCAGTACTTC.

The CDR3: CASSELRTGRTYEQYF. The CDR3 nucleotides read TGTGCCAGTAGTGAACTTCGGACAGGCCGAACCTACGAGCAGTACTTC. The chain joins TRBV19 to TRBJ2-7; 7 bases line up with TRBD1. Germline V CDR1 and CDR2: LNHDA, SQIVND (reference sequence). Germline trimming cut 5 bases from V and 2 bases from J; bases unmatched to any gene: 12. This CDR3 spans 16 amino acids.